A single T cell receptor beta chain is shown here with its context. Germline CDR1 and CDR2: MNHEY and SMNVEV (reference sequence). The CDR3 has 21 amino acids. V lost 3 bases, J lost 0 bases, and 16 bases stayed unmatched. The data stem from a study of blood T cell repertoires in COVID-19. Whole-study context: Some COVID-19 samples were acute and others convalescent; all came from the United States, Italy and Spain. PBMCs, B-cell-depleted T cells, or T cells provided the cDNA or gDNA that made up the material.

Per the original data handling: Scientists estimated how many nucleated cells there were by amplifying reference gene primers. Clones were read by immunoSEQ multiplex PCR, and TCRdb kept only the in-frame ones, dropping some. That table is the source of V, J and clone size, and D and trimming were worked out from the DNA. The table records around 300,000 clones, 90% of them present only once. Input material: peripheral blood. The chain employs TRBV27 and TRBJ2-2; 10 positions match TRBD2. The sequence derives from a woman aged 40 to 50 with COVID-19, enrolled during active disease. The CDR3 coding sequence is TGTGCCAGCAGTTTGGCCCTTCCCGGACTAGCGGTAACGACGAACACCGGGGAGCTGTTTTTT. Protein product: CASSLALPGLAVTTNTGELFF.